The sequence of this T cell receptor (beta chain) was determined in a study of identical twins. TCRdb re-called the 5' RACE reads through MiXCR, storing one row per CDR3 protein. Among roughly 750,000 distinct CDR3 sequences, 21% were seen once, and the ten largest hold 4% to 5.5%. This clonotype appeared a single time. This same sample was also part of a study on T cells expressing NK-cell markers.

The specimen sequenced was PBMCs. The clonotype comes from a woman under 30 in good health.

CDR3 nucleotides: TGTGCCAGCGGTCTAGCGGGCCGAATCTACGAGCAGTACTTC. Protein product: CASGLAGRIYEQYF. This chain connects TRBV27 to TRBJ2-7, with 8 bases aligning to TRBD2. J gave up 3 bases and V 8 bases, and 9 bases lay outside the gene matches. Per the germline V gene, CDR1 is MNHEY and CDR2 is SMNVEV (reference sequence). The CDR3 totals 14 residues.